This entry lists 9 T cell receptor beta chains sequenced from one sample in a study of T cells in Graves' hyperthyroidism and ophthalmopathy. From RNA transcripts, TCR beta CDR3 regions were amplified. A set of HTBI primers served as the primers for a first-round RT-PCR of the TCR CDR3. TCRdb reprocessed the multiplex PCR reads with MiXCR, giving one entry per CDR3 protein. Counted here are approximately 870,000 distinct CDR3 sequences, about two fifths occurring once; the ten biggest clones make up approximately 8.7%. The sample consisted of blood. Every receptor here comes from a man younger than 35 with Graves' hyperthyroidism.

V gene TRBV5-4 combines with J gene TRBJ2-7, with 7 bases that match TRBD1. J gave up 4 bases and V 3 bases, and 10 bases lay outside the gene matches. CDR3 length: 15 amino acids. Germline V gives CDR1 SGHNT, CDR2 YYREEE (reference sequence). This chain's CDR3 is CASSSTRGLQYEQYF. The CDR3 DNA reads TGTGCCAGCAGCTCCACGAGGGGGCTTCAATACGAGCAGTACTTC.

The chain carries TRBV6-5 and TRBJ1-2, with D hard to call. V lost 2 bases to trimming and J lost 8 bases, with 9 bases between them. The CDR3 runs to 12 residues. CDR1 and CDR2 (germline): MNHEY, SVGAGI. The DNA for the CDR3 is TGTGCCAGCAGTTACCCCAAGATGGGCTACACCTTC. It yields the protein CASSYPKMGYTF.

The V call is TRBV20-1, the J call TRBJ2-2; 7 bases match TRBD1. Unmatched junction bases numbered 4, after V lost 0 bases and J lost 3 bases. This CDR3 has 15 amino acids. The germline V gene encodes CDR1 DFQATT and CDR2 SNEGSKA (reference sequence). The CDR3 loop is CSARDGQGDTGELFF. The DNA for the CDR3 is TGCAGTGCTAGAGATGGTCAGGGGGACACCGGGGAGCTGTTTTTT.

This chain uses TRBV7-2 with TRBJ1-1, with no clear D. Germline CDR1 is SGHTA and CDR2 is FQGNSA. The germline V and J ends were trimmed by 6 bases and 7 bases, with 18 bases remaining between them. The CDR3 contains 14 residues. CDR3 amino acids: CASSYSRANFEAFF. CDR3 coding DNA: TGTGCCAGCAGTTACTCTAGGGCTAACTTTGAAGCTTTCTTT.

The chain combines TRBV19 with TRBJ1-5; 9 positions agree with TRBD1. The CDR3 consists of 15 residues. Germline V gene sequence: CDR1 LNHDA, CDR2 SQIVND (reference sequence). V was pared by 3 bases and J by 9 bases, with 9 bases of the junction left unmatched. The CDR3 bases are TGTGCCAGTAGTATTACCGGGACAGGGTCGTCGCCCCAGCATTTT. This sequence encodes CASSITGTGSSPQHF.

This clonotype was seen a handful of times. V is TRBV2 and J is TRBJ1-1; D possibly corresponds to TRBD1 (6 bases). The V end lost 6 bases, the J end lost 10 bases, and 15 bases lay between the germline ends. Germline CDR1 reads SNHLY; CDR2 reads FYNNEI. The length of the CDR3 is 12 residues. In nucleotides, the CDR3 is TGTGCCAGCAGCCCCGGGGGCCCTGGAGCTTTCTTT. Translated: CASSPGGPGAFF.

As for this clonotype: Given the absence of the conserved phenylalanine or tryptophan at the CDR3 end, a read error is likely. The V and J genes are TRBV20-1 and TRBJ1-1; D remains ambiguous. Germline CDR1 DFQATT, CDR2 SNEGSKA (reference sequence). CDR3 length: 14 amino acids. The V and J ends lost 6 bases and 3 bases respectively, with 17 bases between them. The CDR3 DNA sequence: TGCAGTGCCCAAAACCTGGACGGCCACACTGAAGCTTTCCTT. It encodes CSAQNLDGHTEAFL.

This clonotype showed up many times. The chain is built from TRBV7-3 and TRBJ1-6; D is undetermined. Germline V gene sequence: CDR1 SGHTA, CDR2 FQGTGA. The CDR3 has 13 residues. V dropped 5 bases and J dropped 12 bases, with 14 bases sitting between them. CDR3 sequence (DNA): TGTGCCAGCAGCCCCGGGATTCGGGGACCCCTCCACTTT. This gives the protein CASSPGIRGPLHF. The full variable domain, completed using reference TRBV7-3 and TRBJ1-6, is GAGVSQTPSNKVTEKGKYVELRCDPISGHTALYWYRQSLGQGPEFLIYFQGTGAADDSGLPNDRFFAVRPEGSVSTLKIQRTERGDSAVYLCASSPGIRGPLHFGNGTRLTVT.

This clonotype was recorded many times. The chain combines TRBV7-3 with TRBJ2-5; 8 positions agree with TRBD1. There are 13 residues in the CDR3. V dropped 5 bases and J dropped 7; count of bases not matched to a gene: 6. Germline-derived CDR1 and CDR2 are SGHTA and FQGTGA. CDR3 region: CASSESGGGTQYF. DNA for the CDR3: TGTGCCAGCAGCGAATCAGGGGGCGGGACCCAGTACTTC.